These 24 T cell receptor beta chains share one sample of origin, sequenced in a study of blood T cell repertoires in COVID-19. Measured with immunoSEQ multiplex PCR; TCRdb has only the in-frame clones, and not every one. The sample lists almost 250,000 clones; 86% were seen once. Sequenced: peripheral blood. The receptor source for this set is a woman of 80 years or more with COVID-19, enrolled during active disease.

V is TRBV28 and J is TRBJ2-7; the D is unclear. Germline V gives CDR1 MDHEN, CDR2 SYDVKM. This CDR3 has 14 amino acids. Between the trimmed V and J ends, which lost 5 bases and 2 bases, there was a span of 13 bases. The CDR3 DNA sequence: TGTGCCAGCAGTCGGTTCGGGTCCACCTACGAGCAGTACGTC. Translating gives CASSRFGSTYEQYV.

The chain couples TRBV24-1 to TRBJ1-2; 8 bases match TRBD1. Germline assignment: CDR1 KGHDR and CDR2 SFDVKD. The trim removed 5 bases at V and 7 bases at J, leaving 5 bases unmatched. This CDR3 region has 13 residues. The CDR3 nucleotides are TGTGCCACCAGTGGAACAGGGGGAAGTGGCTACACCTTC. Amino acids: CATSGTGGSGYTF.

The chain combines TRBV7-2 with TRBJ2-1; 8 bases line up with TRBD2. The V and J ends lost 6 bases and 4 bases, in that order; junction bases with no gene match: 8. CDR1 is SGHTA, CDR2 FQGNSA, per germline. This CDR3 is 15 amino acids long. The CDR3 here is CASRPGGAGYNEQFF. The CDR3 DNA is TGTGCCAGCAGACCCGGGGGGGCAGGGTACAATGAGCAGTTCTTC. Using reference TRBV7-2 and TRBJ2-1 for the parts outside the CDR3, the full variable domain is GAGVSQSPSNKVTEKGKDVELRCDPISGHTALYWYRQSLGQGLEFLIYFQGNSAPDKSGLPSDRFSAERTGGSVSTLTIQRTQQEDSAVYLCASRPGGAGYNEQFFGPGTRLTVL.

The DNA for the CDR3 is TGTGCCAGCAGCTTAGCGAGGACAGGAGGATCCCCCAACTATGGCTACACCTTC. As protein: CASSLARTGGSPNYGYTF. The J gene is TRBJ1-2, the V gene TRBV7-2; 7 positions match TRBD1. J lost 2 bases, V lost 0 bases, and 12 bases had no gene match. The germline CDR1 and CDR2 sequences are SGHTA and FQGNSA. The CDR3 is 18 amino acids.

This clone was seen only a few times. The chain uses TRBV4-1 and TRBJ1-4; 10 bases line up with TRBD1. Germline lookup yields CDR1 MGHRA and CDR2 YSYEKL. The CDR3 extends over 16 amino acids. V lost 1 base to trimming and J lost 8 bases; unmatched junction nucleotides: 7. The CDR3 DNA sequence: TGCGCCAGCAGCCAAGGTCCGGGACAGGGGATAGAAAAACTGTTTTTT. This codes for CASSQGPGQGIEKLFF.

The CDR3 nucleotides read TGTGCCAGCAGCCTTATAAGAGGGGGGGCCCAGCATTTT. It codes for CASSLIRGGAQHF. The rearrangement uses TRBV28 and TRBJ1-5, with a tentative D call TRBD1 (6 bases). The CDR3 runs 13 residues. V was shortened by 6 bases and J by 11 bases, with 17 bases between the two germline ends. Germline-derived CDR1 and CDR2 are MDHEN and SYDVKM.

The chain employs TRBV5-1 and TRBJ1-1; D might be TRBD1 (6 bases). Germline CDR1 is SGHRS and CDR2 is YFSETQ. Trimming left V 1 base short and J 4 bases short, with 14 bases between. This CDR3 has 15 amino acids. This chain's CDR3 is CASSLSAGAATEAFF. Written as DNA, the CDR3 is TGCGCCAGCAGCTTGTCAGCAGGGGCGGCCACTGAAGCTTTCTTT.

The genes are TRBV24-1 and TRBJ1-2; D is possibly TRBD1 (6 bases). This CDR3 comprises 12 residues. Trimming pared 4 bases from V and 7 bases from J, leaving 9 bases between. Germline V lookup: CDR1 KGHDR, CDR2 SFDVKD. This chain's CDR3 is CATSDQGFGYTF. DNA for the CDR3: TGTGCCACCAGTGACCAGGGGTTTGGCTACACCTTC.

This clone was recorded once. This sequence joins TRBV6-5 and TRBJ1-1; maybe TRBD1 (6 bases). CDR3 length: 15 residues. Germline V CDR1 and CDR2: MNHEY, SVGAGI. Trimming removed 4 bases at V and 4 bases at J, with 16 bases between. The CDR3, as DNA: TGTGCCAGCAGTTCCCGGCGGGGGGCCGTCACTGAAGCTTTCTTT. Its translation is CASSSRRGAVTEAFF.

In DNA, the CDR3 is TGCGCCAGCAGCTTGAAAGGGGGGAGGGCTGAAGCTTTCTTT. Encoded protein: CASSLKGGRAEAFF. The chain couples TRBV5-1 to TRBJ1-1; weak D call: TRBD1 (6 bases). Germline assignment: CDR1 SGHRS and CDR2 YFSETQ. This CDR3 comprises 14 residues. The V and J ends lost 1 base and 6 bases respectively, with 13 bases between them.

The chain couples TRBV5-4 to TRBJ1-5; maybe TRBD1 (6 bases). Trimming stripped 3 bases from V and 6 bases from J, with 16 bases between. CDR1 is SGHNT and CDR2 is YYREEE in the germline V gene (reference sequence). The CDR3 spans 15 residues. The CDR3 coding sequence is TGTGCCAGCAGCTCCGACGGACAGTCGTCTCAGCCCCAGCATTTT. Amino acids: CASSSDGQSSQPQHF.

This CDR3 is CASSPPQGSGNTIYF. The CDR3 DNA reads as TGTGCCAGCTCACCACCGCAGGGATCGGGAAACACCATATATTTT. This chain connects TRBV18 to TRBJ1-3, with D tentatively TRBD1 (5 bases). CDR1 KGHSH and CDR2 LQKENI come from the germline V gene. V shed 0 bases and J shed 4 bases, with 10 bases lying between them. The CDR3 sequence is 15 residues long.

This rearrangement joins TRBV6-4 to TRBJ2-3; TRBD1 agrees at 7 bases. Germline lookup yields CDR1 MRHNA and CDR2 SNTAGT. The CDR3 consists of 13 residues. The ends lost 10 bases at V and 6 bases at J; junction bases unmatched: 10. In nucleotides, the CDR3 is TGTGCCAACCCAACCGTCAGGGGGGATACGCAGTATTTT. Amino acid sequence: CANPTVRGDTQYF.

The chain is built from TRBV9 and TRBJ2-3; tentatively, D is TRBD2 (5 bases). The CDR3 runs to 16 residues. Germline V CDR1 and CDR2: SGDLS, YYNGEE. V was pared by 0 bases and J by 5 bases, with 16 bases between. The CDR3 coding sequence is TGTGCCAGCAGCGTAGACTCGGGATTCCTGGGAGATACGCAGTATTTT. Its translation: CASSVDSGFLGDTQYF.

CDR3 region: CSASPTGGGSPLHF. CDR3 DNA: TGCAGTGCTAGTCCGACAGGGGGCGGTTCACCCCTCCACTTT. The chain links TRBV20-1 to TRBJ1-6, with 10 bases identical to TRBD1. The CDR3 runs to 14 residues. After removal of 3 bases from V and 9 bases from J, the junction contained 5 bases not matched to a gene. Per the germline V gene, CDR1 is DFQATT and CDR2 is SNEGSKA (reference sequence).

The chain's CDR3 is CASRSPGNTIYF. Written as DNA, the CDR3 is TGTGCCAGCAGGAGTCCTGGAAACACCATATATTTT. V usage is TRBV3-1 (or the pseudogene TRBV3-2) and J usage is TRBJ1-3; D not resolved. The CDR3 extends over 12 amino acids. Between the trimmed V and J ends, which lost 6 bases and 2 bases, there was a span of 5 bases. CDR1 and CDR2 from the germline V gene are LGHDT and YNNKEL (reference sequence).

This sequence joins TRBV3-1 (or the pseudogene TRBV3-2) and TRBJ2-6, with no clear D. Germline loops: CDR1 LGHDT, CDR2 YNNKEL (reference sequence). The CDR3 has 13 amino acids. Trimming stripped 8 bases from V and 2 bases from J, with 7 bases between. CDR3 sequence: CASLSAGANVLTF. The CDR3 nucleotides are TGTGCCAGCCTCAGCGCTGGGGCCAACGTCCTGACTTTC.

The CDR3, as DNA: TGCGCCAGCAGCCAAGTCTGGGAGGAGACGGGAGATTCACCCCTCCACTTT. It specifies CASSQVWEETGDSPLHF. The chain carries TRBV4-1 and TRBJ1-6; D is ambiguous. Germline V gene sequence: CDR1 MGHRA, CDR2 YSYEKL. Trimming removed 1 base from V and 8 bases from J, with 18 bases in between. The CDR3 contains 17 residues.

There are a few counts of this clone. The chain employs TRBV5-1 and TRBJ1-2, with D uncertain. This CDR3 has 12 residues. The germline CDR1 and CDR2 sequences are SGHRS and YFSETQ. The V and J ends lost 6 bases and 5 bases respectively, with 11 bases between them. The CDR3 sequence: CASTGDGYGYTF. The CDR3 bases are TGCGCCAGCACCGGGGATGGATATGGCTACACCTTC. Filled out from reference TRBV5-1 and TRBJ1-2, the complete variable domain reads KAGVTQTPRYLIKTRGQQVTLSCSPISGHRSVSWYQQTPGQGLQFLFEYFSETQRNKGNFPGRFSGRQFSNSRSEMNVSTLELGDSALYLCASTGDGYGYTFGSGTRLTVV.

This clone was picked up a small number of times. V and J are TRBV5-4 and TRBJ1-5, with 8 bases that match TRBD1. This CDR3 comprises 14 residues. Looked up from germline, CDR1 is SGHNT and CDR2 is YYREEE (reference sequence). V was pared by 4 bases and J by 6 bases, with 6 bases of the junction left unmatched. CDR3 in DNA: TGTGCCAGCAGCCCGGACAGGGAAGGTCAGCCCCAGCATTTT. As protein: CASSPDREGQPQHF.

The chain employs TRBV5-1 and TRBJ2-2; 10 bases fit TRBD1. V lost 4 bases to trimming and J lost 6 bases; unmatched junction nucleotides: 6. Germline V gene sequence: CDR1 SGHRS, CDR2 YFSETQ. CDR3 length: 15 residues. CDR3 sequence reads: CASSRSTGGAGELFF. The CDR3, as DNA: TGCGCCAGCAGCAGATCGACAGGGGGCGCCGGGGAGCTGTTTTTT. Based on the CDR3 plus reference TRBV5-1 and TRBJ2-2, the full variable domain is KAGVTQTPRYLIKTRGQQVTLSCSPISGHRSVSWYQQTPGQGLQFLFEYFSETQRNKGNFPGRFSGRQFSNSRSEMNVSTLELGDSALYLCASSRSTGGAGELFFGEGSRLTVL.

This clone was seen a few times. The chain joins TRBV30 to TRBJ2-3, with a tentative D call TRBD2 (6 bases). This CDR3 has 16 residues. Between the trimmed V and J ends, which lost 3 bases and 3 bases, there was a span of 19 bases. CDR1 and CDR2 from the germline V gene are GTSNPN and SVGIG (reference sequence). Written as DNA, the CDR3 is TGTGCCTGGAGGGGTCATGGGGGGACTCATACAGATACGCAGTATTTT. Translated: CAWRGHGGTHTDTQYF. Based on the CDR3 plus reference TRBV30 and TRBJ2-3, the full variable domain is SQTIHQWPATLVQPVGSPLSLECTVEGTSNPNLYWYRQAAGRGLQLLFYSVGIGQISSEVPQNLSASRPQDRQFILSSKKLLLSDSGFYLCAWRGHGGTHTDTQYFGPGTRLTVL.

This chain uses TRBV6-6 with TRBJ1-2; D ambiguous. Germline V gene sequence: CDR1 MNHNY, CDR2 SVGAGI (reference sequence). Trimming cost V 3 bases and J 0 bases, with 11 bases left between them. CDR3 length equals 15 residues. This CDR3 is CASSYGRTANYGYTF. For the CDR3, the DNA is TGTGCCAGCAGTTATGGGAGGACCGCTAACTATGGCTACACCTTC.

This sequence joins TRBV7-2 and TRBJ1-1; D uncertain. The germline V and J ends were trimmed by 2 bases and 8 bases, with 6 bases remaining between them. CDR3 size: 11 residues. CDR1 and CDR2 (germline): SGHTA, FQGNSA. In nucleotides, the CDR3 is TGTGCCAGCAGCTTAATGGAGGAAGCTTTCTTT. Amino acids: CASSLMEEAFF.